The present TCR beta chain was sequenced within a study of CD8 T cells in Susac syndrome. CDR3 size: 15 residues. From germline, CDR1 is SNHLY and CDR2 FYNNEI. Trimming cost V 8 bases and J 8 bases; bases outside gene matches: 11. This clonotype was recorded only once. RNA totalling roughly 0.45 to 1 ug underwent reverse transcription with random hexamers. One entry per CDR3 protein results from TCRdb running MiXCR on the immunoSEQ multiplex PCR reads. Of approximately 180,000 distinct CDR3 sequences listed, approximately 94% are singletons. Sequenced sample: CD4+ T cells from PBMCs. This chain joins TRBV2 and TRBJ1-4, with TRBD1 matching 10 bases. This TCR derives from a human donor with multiple sclerosis. CDR3 protein: CASAPRQGAREKLFF. Written as DNA, the CDR3 is TGTGCCAGCGCGCCTCGACAGGGGGCTCGGGAAAAACTGTTTTTT. Supplemented by reference TRBV2 and TRBJ1-4, the full variable domain reads EPEVTQTPSHQVTQMGQEVILRCVPISNHLYFYWYRQILGQKVEFLVSFYNNEISEKSEIFDDQFSVERPDGSNFTLKIRSTKLEDSAMYFCASAPRQGAREKLFFGSGTQLSVL.